These T cell receptor beta chains were read from a single sample in a study of beta chain features in type 1 diabetes. Assay used: immunoSEQ multiplex PCR; TCRdb lists only in-frame clones, some missing. The sample shows hundreds of thousands of clones, around 15% of them seen only once. The sequencing input was naive CD4+ T cells from blood. Every receptor here comes from a man aged 18 to 29 with type 1 diabetes. Both conserved end residues are part of each CDR3. D genes are given only for firm matches. A row's size may be missing; if present it is once, few, many or a size class.

j_call clone_size d_call v_call cdr3_nt cdr3_aa
TRBJ2-7 . . TRBV30 TGTGCCTGGAGTGTATTCAGGACCGAGCAGTACTTC CAWSVFRTEQYF
TRBJ1-2 . . TRBV30 TGTGCCTGGAGGCGGGTGAGCTTCTATGGCTACACCTTC CAWRRVSFYGYTF
TRBJ2-6 few . TRBV5-1 TGCGCCAGCAGCTTGCCGGAGGGCGCCGGGGCCAACGTCCTGACTTTC CASSLPEGAGANVLTF
TRBJ1-3 few . TRBV29-1 TGCAGCGTCTCCCAGTTCTCGGGAAACACCATATATTTT CSVSQFSGNTIYF
TRBJ2-3 . TRBD2 TRBV10-3 TGTGCCGCACTAGCGGGGGGCCAGGTTCGCACAGATACGCAGTATTTT CAALAGGQVRTDTQYF
TRBJ1-2 . . TRBV5-1 TGCGCCAGCAGAACCACGGGACTGACCGAATATGGCTACACCTTC CASRTTGLTEYGYTF
TRBJ2-5 few . TRBV10-2 TGCGCCAGCAGTGAATGGACAGAAGGGACCCAGTACTTC CASSEWTEGTQYF
TRBJ1-1 . TRBD1 TRBV7-6 TGTGCCAGCAGCTTAGGGGTTGCGCAGGGGGCAACTGAAGCTTTCTTT CASSLGVAQGATEAFF
TRBJ2-2 . TRBD1 TRBV6-5 TGTGCCAGCAGTCGAACAGGGGGCACCGGGGAGCTGTTTTTT CASSRTGGTGELFF
TRBJ1-6 few . TRBV6-5 TGTGCCAGCAAAAAAGGGGTTTCACCCCTCCACTTT CASKKGVSPLHF
TRBJ2-3 . TRBD2 TRBV2 TGTGCCGGTAGGCTTAGCGGGGGGGCAGGAGATACGCAGTATTTT CAGRLSGGAGDTQYF
TRBJ2-3 . TRBD1 TRBV7-2 TGTGCCAGCAGCCCAACCGGGACAGGGGGTTCCGATACGCAGTATTTT CASSPTGTGGSDTQYF
TRBJ2-7 few TRBD1 TRBV5-1 TGCGCCAGCAGCTTGGCAGGGGGCCTCTCCTACGAGCAGTACTTC CASSLAGGLSYEQYF
TRBJ1-1 few . TRBV5-1 TGCGCCAGCAGCTTTCGGGAGAACACTGAAGCTTTCTTT CASSFRENTEAFF
TRBJ2-5 few . TRBV18 TGTGCCAGCTCACCACTGAGGGGGAACCAAGAGACCCAGTACTTC CASSPLRGNQETQYF
TRBJ2-2 . TRBD2 TRBV4-1 TGCGCCAGCAGCCAGACTAGCGGGGGATACACCGGGGAGCTGTTTTTT CASSQTSGGYTGELFF
TRBJ2-5 few . TRBV11-1 TGTGCCAGCAGCAAGCGTGAGACCCAGTACTTC CASSKRETQYF
TRBJ2-7 few TRBD1 TRBV5-1 TGCGCCAGCAGCCCGGGGACAGGGGGGAACCCCGAGCAGTACTTC CASSPGTGGNPEQYF
TRBJ2-7 few TRBD1 TRBV7-6 TGTGCCAGCAGCTTAGGACTTGGGACAGGGGGCTACGAGCAGTACTTC CASSLGLGTGGYEQYF
TRBJ2-1 . . TRBV11-2 TGTGCCAGCAGCTTAGAGCCCCAGAGCAATGAGCAGTTCTTC CASSLEPQSNEQFF
TRBJ1-2 . . TRBV20-1 TGCAGTTCCGGCAGGGGCGGCTACACCTTC CSSGRGGYTF
TRBJ2-7 . . TRBV29-1 TGCAGCGTTGGAGAGAGCCCCTACGAGCAGTACTTC CSVGESPYEQYF
TRBJ2-5 . TRBD2 TRBV30 TGTGCCTCTGGACGTAGCGGGGCCCAGTACTTC CASGRSGAQYF
TRBJ2-1 . . TRBV9 TGTGCCAGCAGCGTCGCAGGGGCTTTTGAGCAGTTCTTC CASSVAGAFEQFF
TRBJ2-2 . . TRBV9 TGTGCCAGCAGCGCCTTCGACAGGACGAACACCGGGGAGCTGTTTTTT CASSAFDRTNTGELFF
TRBJ1-3 . . TRBV6-5 TGTGCCAGCAGTTTTGGCAACTCTGGAAACACCATATATTTT CASSFGNSGNTIYF
TRBJ2-3 . . TRBV7-3 TGTGCCAGCAGCCCCAACGTGGACAGAATAGCGGATACGCAGTATTTT CASSPNVDRIADTQYF